This TCR beta chain was sequenced for a study of shared clonotypes between healthy human individuals. On the study more broadly: Aged between 18 and 49, the donors were a couple of women and three men.

With regard to this clone: The target antigen is unknown.

The CDR3 is 15 residues long. From germline, CDR1 is MDHEN and CDR2 SYDVKM. Between the trimmed V and J ends, which lost 5 bases and 6 bases, there was a span of 19 bases. Broader study findings: Larger richness was generally estimated for naive than memory subsets.

The protocol was immunoSEQ multiplex PCR, while the TCRdb copy is restricted to in-frame clones and leaves out a portion. The sample includes over a million clones, around 98% of them seen just once. The source is a man aged 25-45 years in good health. Sequenced input: naive CD4+ T cells sorted from blood. Subset here: CD45RA+ positively selected. V usage is TRBV28 and J usage is TRBJ1-2; D is perhaps TRBD1 (6 bases). The CDR3 loop reads CASSPPDRYRDGYTF. The CDR3, as DNA: TGTGCCAGCAGTCCTCCAGACAGGTACAGAGATGGCTACACCTTC.